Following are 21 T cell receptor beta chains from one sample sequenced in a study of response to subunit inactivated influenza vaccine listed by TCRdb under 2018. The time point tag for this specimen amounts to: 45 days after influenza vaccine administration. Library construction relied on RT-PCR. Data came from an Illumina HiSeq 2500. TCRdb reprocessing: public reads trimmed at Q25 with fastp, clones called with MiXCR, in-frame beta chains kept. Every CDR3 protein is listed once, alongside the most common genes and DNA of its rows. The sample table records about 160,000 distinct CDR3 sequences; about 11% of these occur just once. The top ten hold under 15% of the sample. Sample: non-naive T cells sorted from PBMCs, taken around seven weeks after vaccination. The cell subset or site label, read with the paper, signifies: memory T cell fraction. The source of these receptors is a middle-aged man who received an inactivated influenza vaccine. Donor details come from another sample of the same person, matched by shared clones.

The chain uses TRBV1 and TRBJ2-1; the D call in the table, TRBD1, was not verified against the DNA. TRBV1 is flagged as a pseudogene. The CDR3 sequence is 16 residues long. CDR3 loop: CTSSPTRGLSYNEQFF. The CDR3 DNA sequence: TGCACCAGCAGCCCCACGCGGGGGCTTTCCTACAATGAGCAGTTCTTC.

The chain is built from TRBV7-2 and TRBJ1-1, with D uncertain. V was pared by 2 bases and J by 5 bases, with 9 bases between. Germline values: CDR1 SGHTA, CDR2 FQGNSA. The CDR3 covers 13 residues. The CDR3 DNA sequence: TGTGCCAGCAGCTTAATGAGGCTAACTGAAGCTTTCTTT. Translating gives CASSLMRLTEAFF.

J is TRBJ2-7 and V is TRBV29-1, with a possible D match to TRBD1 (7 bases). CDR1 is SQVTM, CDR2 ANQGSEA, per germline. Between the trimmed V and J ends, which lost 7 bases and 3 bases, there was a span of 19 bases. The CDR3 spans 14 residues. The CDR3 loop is CSAAGQLDSYEQYF. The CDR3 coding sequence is TGCAGCGCCGCGGGACAGCTAGATAGCTACGAGCAGTACTTC.

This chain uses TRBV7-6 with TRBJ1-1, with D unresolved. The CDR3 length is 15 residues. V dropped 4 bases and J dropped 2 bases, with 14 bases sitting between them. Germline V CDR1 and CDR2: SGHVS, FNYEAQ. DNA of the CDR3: TGTGCCAGCAGCTCCCCTCCGGACCTTAACACTGAAGCTTTCTTT. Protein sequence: CASSSPPDLNTEAFF.

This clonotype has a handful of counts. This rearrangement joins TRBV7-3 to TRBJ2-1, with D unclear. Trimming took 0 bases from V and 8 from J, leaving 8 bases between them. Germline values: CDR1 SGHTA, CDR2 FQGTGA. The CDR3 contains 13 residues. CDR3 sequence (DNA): TGTGCCAGCAGCTTAACGTCTGCGGATGAGCAGTTCTTC. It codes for CASSLTSADEQFF.

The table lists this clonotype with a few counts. The CDR3 loop is CASSNDRGSWNEQFF. Written as DNA, the CDR3 is TGTGCCAGCAGTAATGACAGGGGGAGTTGGAATGAGCAGTTCTTC. V usage is TRBV2 and J usage is TRBJ2-1, with 9 positions matching TRBD1. Germline V gives CDR1 SNHLY, CDR2 FYNNEI. V dropped 5 bases and J dropped 7; count of bases not matched to a gene: 9. This CDR3 has 15 residues.

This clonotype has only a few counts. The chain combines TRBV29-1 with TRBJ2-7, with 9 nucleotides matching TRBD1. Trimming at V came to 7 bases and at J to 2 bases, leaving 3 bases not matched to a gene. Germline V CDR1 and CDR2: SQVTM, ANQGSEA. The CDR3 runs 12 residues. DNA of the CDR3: TGCAGCGGGGGACAGGGTACCTACGAGCAGTACTTC. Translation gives CSGGQGTYEQYF.

CDR3 protein: CASSEVGGPYNEQFF. CDR3 nucleotide sequence: TGCGCCAGCAGCGAAGTGGGAGGGCCGTACAATGAGCAGTTCTTC. The chain joins TRBV4-3 to TRBJ2-1, with 7 bases lining up with TRBD2. The CDR3 is 15 amino acids. V lost 5 bases to trimming and J lost 4 bases; unmatched junction nucleotides: 8. Germline V CDR1 and CDR2: LGHNA, YSLEER.

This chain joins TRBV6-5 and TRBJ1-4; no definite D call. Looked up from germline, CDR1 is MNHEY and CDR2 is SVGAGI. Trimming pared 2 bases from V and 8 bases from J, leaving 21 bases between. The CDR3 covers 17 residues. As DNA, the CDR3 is TGTGCCAGCAGTTACGGGCAGAGGTCGGCGAAAGGGGAAAAACTGTTTTTT. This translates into CASSYGQRSAKGEKLFF.

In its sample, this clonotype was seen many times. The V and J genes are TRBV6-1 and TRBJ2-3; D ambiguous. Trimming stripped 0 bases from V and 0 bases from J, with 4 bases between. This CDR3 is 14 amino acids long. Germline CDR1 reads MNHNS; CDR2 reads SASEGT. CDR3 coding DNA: TGTGCCAGCAGTGAAGCGGGCAGCACAGATACGCAGTATTTT. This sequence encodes CASSEAGSTDTQYF.

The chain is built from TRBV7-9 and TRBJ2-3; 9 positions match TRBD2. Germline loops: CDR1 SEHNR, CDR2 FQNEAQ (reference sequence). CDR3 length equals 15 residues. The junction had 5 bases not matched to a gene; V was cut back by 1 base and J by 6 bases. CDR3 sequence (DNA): TGTGCCAGCAGCTTAGTGCTTAGCGGGAGTGATACGCAGTATTTT. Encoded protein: CASSLVLSGSDTQYF.

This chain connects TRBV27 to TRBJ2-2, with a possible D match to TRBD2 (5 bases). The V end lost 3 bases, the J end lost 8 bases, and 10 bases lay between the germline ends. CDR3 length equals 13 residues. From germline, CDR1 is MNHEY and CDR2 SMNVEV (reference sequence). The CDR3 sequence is CASSFFRGGELFF. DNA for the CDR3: TGTGCCAGCAGTTTCTTTCGGGGAGGGGAGCTGTTTTTT.

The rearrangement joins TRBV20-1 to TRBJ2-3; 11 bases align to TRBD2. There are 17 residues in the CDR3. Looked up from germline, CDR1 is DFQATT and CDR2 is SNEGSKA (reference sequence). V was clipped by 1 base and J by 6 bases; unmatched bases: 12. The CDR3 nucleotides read TGCAGTGCTAGAGGTAGTGGGCTAGCGGGAGGTGTCGATACGCAGTATTTT. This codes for CSARGSGLAGGVDTQYF.

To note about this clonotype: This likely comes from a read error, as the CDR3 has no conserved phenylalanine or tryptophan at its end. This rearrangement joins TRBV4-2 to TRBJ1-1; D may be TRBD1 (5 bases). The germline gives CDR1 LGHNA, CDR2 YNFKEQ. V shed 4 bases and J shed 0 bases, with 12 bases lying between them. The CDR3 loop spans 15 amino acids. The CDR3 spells CASSPEGPMNTEAFL. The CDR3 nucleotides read TGTGCCAGCAGCCCTGAGGGGCCAATGAACACTGAAGCTTTCCTT.

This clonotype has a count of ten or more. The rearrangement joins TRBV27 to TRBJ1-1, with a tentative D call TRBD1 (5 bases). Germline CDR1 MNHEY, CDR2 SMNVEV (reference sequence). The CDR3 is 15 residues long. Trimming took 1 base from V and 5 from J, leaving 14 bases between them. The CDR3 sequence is CASSLYPGGITEAFF. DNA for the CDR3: TGTGCCAGCAGTTTATATCCGGGGGGAATAACTGAAGCTTTCTTT.

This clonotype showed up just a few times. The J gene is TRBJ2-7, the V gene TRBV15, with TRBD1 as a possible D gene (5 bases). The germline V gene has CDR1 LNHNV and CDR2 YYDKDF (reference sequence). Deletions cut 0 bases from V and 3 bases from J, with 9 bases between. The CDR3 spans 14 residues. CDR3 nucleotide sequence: TGTGCCACCAGCAGAGATCGACAGAACTACGAGCAGTACTTC. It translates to CATSRDRQNYEQYF.

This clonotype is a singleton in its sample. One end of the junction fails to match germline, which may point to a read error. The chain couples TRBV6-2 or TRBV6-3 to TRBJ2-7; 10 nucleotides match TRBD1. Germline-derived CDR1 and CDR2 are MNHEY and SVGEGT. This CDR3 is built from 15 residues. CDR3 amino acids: CASTQTGTGVYDQYF. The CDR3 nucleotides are TGTGCCAGCACCCAGACCGGGACAGGGGTCTACGACCAGTACTTC.

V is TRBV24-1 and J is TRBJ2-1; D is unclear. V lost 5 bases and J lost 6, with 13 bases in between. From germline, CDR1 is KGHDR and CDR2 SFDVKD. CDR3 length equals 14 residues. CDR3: CATSGAPPGNEQFF. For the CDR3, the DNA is TGTGCCACCAGTGGGGCTCCCCCGGGCAATGAGCAGTTCTTC.

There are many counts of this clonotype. CDR3 nucleotide sequence: TGTGCCAGCAGCCACCCGGGAAGCTTGATGCAGTACTTC. Translation: CASSHPGSLMQYF. The chain recombines TRBV3-1 with TRBJ2-4; a possible D gene is TRBD2 (5 bases). From germline, CDR1 is LGHDT and CDR2 YNNKEL (reference sequence). This CDR3 has 13 residues. With 3 bases removed from V and 13 bases from J, the gap between germline ends came to 16 bases.

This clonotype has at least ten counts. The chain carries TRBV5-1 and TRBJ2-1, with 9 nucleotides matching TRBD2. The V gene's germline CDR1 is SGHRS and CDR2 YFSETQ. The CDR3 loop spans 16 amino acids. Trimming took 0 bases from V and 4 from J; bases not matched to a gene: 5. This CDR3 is CASSLAPSGEYNEQFF. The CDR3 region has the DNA TGCGCCAGCAGCTTGGCCCCTAGCGGGGAATACAATGAGCAGTTCTTC.

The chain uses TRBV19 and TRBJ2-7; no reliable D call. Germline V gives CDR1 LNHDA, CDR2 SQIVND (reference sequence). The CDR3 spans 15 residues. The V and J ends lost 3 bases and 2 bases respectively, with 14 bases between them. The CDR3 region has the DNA TGTGCCAGTAGTATTGATCCGGGCGGTACCTACGAGCAGTACTTC. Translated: CASSIDPGGTYEQYF.